The 6 T cell receptor beta chains given below trace back to one sample, sequenced in a study of CD8+ T cells in alopecia areata. Treatment indicated: oral pan-JAK inhibitor, 5-10 mg twice daily. Sequencing relied on a cDNA template that was reverse transcribed from extracted RNA. Generated by immunoSEQ multiplex PCR, the TCRdb table keeps only in-frame clones and is missing some. In the table there are fewer than 200,000 clones, roughly 62% of which are singletons. Specimen: CD8+ T cells sorted from blood, collected at week 24, from a patient treated with tofacitinib. The receptor source for this set is a human donor with alopecia areata.

Regarding this clone: One end of the junction is discordant with germline, which a read error may explain. This CDR3 is also generated by other DNA sequences in the sample. The chain couples TRBV19 to TRBJ2-1; D uncertain. The CDR3 loop spans 14 amino acids. Germline CDR1 and CDR2: LNHDA and SQIVND (reference sequence). CDR3 amino acids: CASTIASAQSEQFF. CDR3 sequence (DNA): TGCGCCAGTACCATCGCCTCGGCTCAATCTGAGCAGTTCTTC.

This rearrangement joins TRBV27 to TRBJ2-7; D might be TRBD1 (5 bases). CDR1 MNHEY and CDR2 SMNVEV come from the germline V gene (reference sequence). The CDR3 extends over 14 amino acids. Trimming cost V 2 bases and J 1 base, with 9 bases left between them. CDR3 sequence reads: CASSLQGESYEQYF. CDR3 in DNA: TGTGCCAGCAGTTTACAGGGTGAGTCCTACGAGCAGTACTTC.

V gene TRBV30 combines with J gene TRBJ1-1, with D hard to call. Looked up from germline, CDR1 is GTSNPN and CDR2 is SVGIG (reference sequence). The CDR3 runs 12 residues. Trimming took 1 base from V and 8 from J, leaving 11 bases between them. The DNA of the CDR3 is TGTGCCTGGAGTGCAATTGGGTTCGAAGCTTTCTTT. Protein product: CAWSAIGFEAFF.

This chain uses TRBV29-1 with TRBJ1-3; a possible D gene is TRBD1 (5 bases). The CDR3 covers 13 residues. V lost 5 bases and J lost 1, with 9 bases in between. Germline CDR1 is SQVTM and CDR2 is ANQGSEA. CDR3 region: CSVKGFSGNTIYF. The CDR3 DNA is TGCAGCGTTAAGGGGTTTTCTGGAAACACCATATATTTT. The whole variable domain, filled in from reference TRBV29-1 and TRBJ1-3, reads SAVISQKPSRDICQRGTSLTIQCQVDSQVTMMFWYRQQPGQSLTLIATANQGSEATYESGFVIDKFPISRPNLTFSTLTVSNMSPEDSSIYLCSVKGFSGNTIYFGEGSWLTVV.

DNA for the CDR3: TGTGCCAACAGGACGGACTACGAGCAGTACTTC. This codes for CANRTDYEQYF. This chain connects TRBV6-5 to TRBJ2-7, with D perhaps matching TRBD1 (5 bases). Germline assignment: CDR1 MNHEY and CDR2 SVGAGI. The V gene lost 10 bases and the J gene lost 3 bases, with 10 bases spanning the gap. The CDR3 totals 11 residues.

The chain employs TRBV11-1 and TRBJ1-1; a possible D gene is TRBD1 (5 bases). The V end was cut by 5 bases, the J end by 6 bases, with 19 bases between. The length of the CDR3 is 15 residues. In germline, CDR1 is SGHAT, CDR2 FQDESV (reference sequence). This CDR3 is CASSEGQGGSSEAFF. CDR3 in DNA: TGTGCCAGCAGCGAAGGACAAGGCGGTTCGTCTGAAGCTTTCTTT. Full variable domain (missing parts from reference TRBV11-1 and TRBJ1-1): EAEVAQSPRYKITEKSQAVAFWCDPISGHATLYWYRQILGQGPELLVQFQDESVVDDSQLPKDRFSAERLKGVDSTLKIQPAELGDSAMYLCASSEGQGGSSEAFFGQGTRLTVV.